The 20 T cell receptor beta chains in this list originate from one sample, sequenced in a study of technical replicates of blood from several donors. Sequencing used immunoSEQ multiplex PCR; TCRdb keeps in-frame clones, though not all of them. The sample records approximately 74,000 clones, 95% to 98% being singletons. Sequenced: T cells isolated from PBMCs. These receptors were obtained from a human donor in good health.

This chain joins TRBV25-1 and TRBJ2-1; a possible D gene is TRBD2 (5 bases). Per germline, CDR1 MGHDK and CDR2 SYGVNS. V lost 5 bases, J lost 6 bases, and 14 bases lay in between. The CDR3 is made up of 14 amino acids. Here the CDR3 DNA reads TGTGCCAGCAGTAGCGGATACGAGGTCAATGAGCAGTTCTTC. Its translation is CASSSGYEVNEQFF. Variable domain in full (rest from reference TRBV25-1 and TRBJ2-1): EADIYQTPRYLVIGTGKKITLECSQTMGHDKMYWYQQDPGMELHLIHYSYGVNSTEKGDLSSESTVSRIRTEHFPLTLESARPSHTSQYLCASSSGYEVNEQFFGPGTRLTVL.

The chain uses TRBV6-5 and TRBJ1-2; possibly TRBD1 for D (6 bases). Trimming pared 3 bases from V and 4 bases from J, leaving 15 bases between. The CDR3 is made up of 15 amino acids. Germline CDR1 is MNHEY and CDR2 is SVGAGI. Here the CDR3 reads CASSYGGPAGYGYTF. CDR3 nucleotide sequence: TGTGCCAGCAGTTATGGGGGCCCGGCTGGCTATGGCTACACCTTC.

V and J are TRBV30 and TRBJ2-3; 9 nucleotides line up with TRBD1. The CDR3 is made up of 13 amino acids. With 7 bases clipped from V and 6 bases from J, the junction kept 8 bases outside the gene matches. From germline, CDR1 is GTSNPN and CDR2 SVGIG (reference sequence). The CDR3 spells CASYRGRPDTQYF. The CDR3 DNA follows: TGTGCCTCTTACAGGGGGCGCCCGGATACGCAGTATTTT.

The CDR3 sequence: CASSDQGAINTIYF. The CDR3 region has the DNA TGTGCCAGCAGTGACCAGGGGGCGATAAACACCATATATTTT. This chain joins TRBV25-1 and TRBJ1-3, with TRBD1 identical over 8 bases. V lost 3 bases to trimming and J lost 6 bases; unmatched junction nucleotides: 4. CDR3 size: 14 residues. The germline V gene has CDR1 MGHDK and CDR2 SYGVNS.

V usage is TRBV6-6 and J usage is TRBJ1-3; the D is unclear. Germline V gene lookup returns CDR1 MNHNY and CDR2 SVGAGI (reference sequence). This CDR3 comprises 14 residues. The V and J ends lost 7 bases and 8 bases respectively, with 18 bases between them. This CDR3 reads CASTPGQRSHTIYF. The DNA of the CDR3 is TGTGCCAGCACCCCGGGTCAAAGGAGTCACACCATATATTTT.

This clone has a single count. This sequence joins TRBV27 and TRBJ1-2, with a tentative D call TRBD1 (5 bases). The germline V gene encodes CDR1 MNHEY and CDR2 SMNVEV (reference sequence). CDR3 size: 13 residues. Trimming took 6 bases from V and 4 from J, leaving 12 bases between them. The CDR3 DNA reads TGTGCCAGCAGGAACCCTAGGGGCTATGGCTACACCTTC. Its translation: CASRNPRGYGYTF.

CDR3 residues: CASSRDTGNQETQYF. The CDR3 DNA sequence: TGCGCCAGCAGCCGGGATACAGGGAACCAAGAGACCCAGTACTTC. J is TRBJ2-5 and V is TRBV5-1, with D possibly being TRBD1 (6 bases). V lost 4 bases and J 0 bases, leaving 13 bases between the germline ends. Germline CDR1 and CDR2: SGHRS and YFSETQ. CDR3 length: 15 residues.

The chain recombines TRBV23-1 with TRBJ1-5; possibly TRBD1 for D (6 bases). TRBV23-1 is an ORF; its function is uncertain. The CDR3 is 15 amino acids. Trimming removed 1 base from V and 6 bases from J, with 13 bases in between. The CDR3 here is CASSQCFQGSQPQHF. The CDR3 DNA sequence: TGCGCCAGCAGTCAATGTTTCCAGGGGAGTCAGCCCCAGCATTTT.

V gene TRBV4-1 combines with J gene TRBJ2-1; D is undetermined. Deletions cut 1 base from V and 2 bases from J, with 3 bases between. Germline CDR1 reads MGHRA; CDR2 reads YSYEKL. This CDR3 is 13 amino acids long. CDR3 nucleotides: TGCGCCAGCAGCCAAGGAGCCTACAATGAGCAGTTCTTC. Translation: CASSQGAYNEQFF.

The gene calls are TRBV5-1 and TRBJ2-7, with 7 bases aligning to TRBD1. CDR1 and CDR2 (germline): SGHRS, YFSETQ. V lost 4 bases and J lost 0; bases outside the gene matches: 10. The CDR3 is 16 residues long. CDR3 sequence: CASSRMGTASSYEQYF. The CDR3 nucleotides are TGCGCCAGCAGCCGGATGGGGACAGCCAGCTCCTACGAGCAGTACTTC.

This chain uses TRBV19 with TRBJ2-1; the match to TRBD1 covers 8 bases. J gave up 0 bases and V 5 bases, and 3 bases lay outside the gene matches. This CDR3 contains 15 residues. Germline assignment: CDR1 LNHDA and CDR2 SQIVND (reference sequence). The CDR3 loop is CASSPDRGSYNEQFF. In DNA, the CDR3 is TGTGCCAGTAGTCCCGACAGGGGCTCCTACAATGAGCAGTTCTTC.

The chain uses TRBV7-8 and TRBJ2-7; D might be TRBD1 (6 bases). The ends were cut back, 2 bases at V and 2 bases at J, with 10 bases in the middle. CDR1 and CDR2 from the germline V gene are SGHVS and FQNEAQ. CDR3 length: 14 residues. In DNA form, the CDR3 reads TGTGCCAGCAGCTTATCACAGGGTGCCTACGAGCAGTACTTC. Translation: CASSLSQGAYEQYF.

The chain carries TRBV6-1 and TRBJ2-3, with unresolved D. There are 14 residues in the CDR3. Per the germline V gene, CDR1 is MNHNS and CDR2 is SASEGT. Trimming took 2 bases from V and 0 from J, leaving 6 bases between them. The CDR3 region is CASSEWQSTDTQYF. In DNA form, the CDR3 reads TGTGCCAGCAGTGAATGGCAAAGCACAGATACGCAGTATTTT.

This clone has a single count. This chain links TRBV5-4 with TRBJ1-1, with D possibly being TRBD1 (5 bases). The CDR3 spans 15 residues. Trimming cost V 4 bases and J 2 bases, with 15 bases left between them. Germline CDR1 reads SGHNT; CDR2 reads YYREEE (reference sequence). The DNA of the CDR3 is TGTGCCAGCAGCCCCCAAACCGACAGAAACACTGAAGCTTTCTTT. This gives the protein CASSPQTDRNTEAFF. The full variable domain, its missing parts supplied by reference TRBV5-4 and TRBJ1-1, is ETGVTQSPTHLIKTRGQQVTLRCSSQSGHNTVSWYQQALGQGPQFIFQYYREEENGRGNFPPRFSGLQFPNYSSELNVNALELDDSALYLCASSPQTDRNTEAFFGQGTRLTVV.

CDR3 sequence: CASRGQGARNEQYF. The CDR3 DNA follows: TGTGCCAGCAGGGGACAGGGGGCTCGCAACGAGCAGTACTTC. The chain combines TRBV11-2 with TRBJ2-7; TRBD1 matches 12 bases. CDR1 is SGHAT and CDR2 is FQNNGV in the germline V gene. Germline trimming cut 6 bases from V and 5 bases from J; bases unmatched to any gene: 5. CDR3 length: 14 amino acids. The full variable domain, with the rest looked up from reference TRBV11-2 and TRBJ2-7, is EAGVAQSPRYKIIEKRQSVAFWCNPISGHATLYWYQQILGQGPKLLIQFQNNGVVDDSQLPKDRFSAERLKGVDSTLKIQPAKLEDSAVYLCASRGQGARNEQYFGPGTRLTVT.

The V gene is TRBV6-4, the J gene TRBJ2-6, with 9 nucleotides matching TRBD1. The junction had 5 bases not matched to a gene; V was cut back by 2 bases and J by 3 bases. Germline CDR1 is MRHNA and CDR2 is SNTAGT. CDR3 size: 17 residues. In DNA form, the CDR3 reads TGTGCCAGCAGTGACACCACAGGGGGCTATGGGGCCAACGTCCTGACTTTC. It encodes CASSDTTGGYGANVLTF.

This chain uses TRBV6-5 with TRBJ1-1, with D possibly matching TRBD1 (5 bases). The CDR3 consists of 14 residues. CDR1 is MNHEY and CDR2 is SVGAGI in the germline V gene. V shed 6 bases and J shed 1 base, with 12 bases lying between them. The CDR3 is CASSPQGRNTEAFF. DNA for the CDR3: TGTGCCAGCAGCCCCCAGGGCAGGAACACTGAAGCTTTCTTT.

The CDR3 loop reads CASSPIVGLNTGELFF. The CDR3 DNA is TGTGCCAGCTCACCTATCGTGGGACTTAACACCGGGGAGCTGTTTTTT. The chain combines TRBV18 with TRBJ2-2; perhaps TRBD2 as D (6 bases). Germline-derived CDR1 and CDR2 are KGHSH and LQKENI. The CDR3 has 16 residues. Trimming took 3 bases from V and 2 from J, leaving 13 bases between them.

The CDR3 loop is CASSVVSGITDTQYF. The CDR3 coding sequence is TGTGCCAGCAGCGTAGTTAGCGGGATTACAGATACGCAGTATTTT. The V call is TRBV9, the J call TRBJ2-3; 8 bases line up with TRBD2. From germline, CDR1 is SGDLS and CDR2 YYNGEE. The V and J ends lost 0 bases and 3 bases, in that order; junction bases with no gene match: 3. The CDR3 runs to 15 residues.

This clone was found a few times. The chain recombines TRBV6-1 with TRBJ2-7; D not certain. From germline, CDR1 is MNHNS and CDR2 SASEGT. Trimming cost V 6 bases and J 0 bases, with 15 bases left between them. The CDR3 is 15 residues long. As DNA, the CDR3 is TGTGCCAGCAGCCTCTCGTCTGCAGGCTCCTACGAGCAGTACTTC. Translation gives CASSLSSAGSYEQYF.